The source of this T cell receptor (beta chain) is a study of molecular identifiers for immune sequencing clone quantification. Trimming cost V 10 bases and J 2 bases; bases outside gene matches: 19. The CDR3 has 18 amino acids. Germline V gene data show CDR1 as SNHLY and CDR2 as FYNNEI. Preparation methods for the bulk TCR libraries were those previously described, with listed TCR primers. TCRdb reprocessed the PCR reads via MiXCR and lists one record per CDR3 protein. The sample consists of approximately 97,000 distinct CDR3 sequences, 20% to 25% of them appearing once. Each library that profiled naive CD8 cells came from roughly 18,000 to 920,000 sorted cells with 10%, 30% or 50% RNA. This clonotype has ten or more counts. The antigen is undetermined. Overall study results and limits: Under 1% of molecules in naive cells, but over 98% of effector molecules, belonged to clones above 20 RNA copies.

The sequenced material came from naive CD8+ T cells from blood, with Jurkat cell RNA spiked in. Subset: FACS-sorted CD8+CD4-CCR7+CD45RA+ naive T cells. The chain joins TRBV2 to TRBJ2-3, with 9 bases matching TRBD1. The receptor's source is a human donor in good health. Some libraries in this study had Jurkat cell RNA spiked in. The CDR3 region is CATYRGQSREYVTDTQYF. CDR3 nucleotides: TGTGCCACCTACAGGGGGCAATCGCGGGAGTATGTCACAGATACGCAGTATTTT.